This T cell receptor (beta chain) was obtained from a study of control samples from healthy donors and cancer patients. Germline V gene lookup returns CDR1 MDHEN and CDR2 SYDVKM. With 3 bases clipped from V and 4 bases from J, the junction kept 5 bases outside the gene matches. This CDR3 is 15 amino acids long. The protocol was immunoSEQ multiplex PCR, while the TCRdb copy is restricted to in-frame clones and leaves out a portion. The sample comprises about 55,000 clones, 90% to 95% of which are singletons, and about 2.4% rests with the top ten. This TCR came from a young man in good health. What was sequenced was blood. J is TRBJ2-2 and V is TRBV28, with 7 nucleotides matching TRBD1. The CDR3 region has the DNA TGTGCCAGCAGTTTGGGGGACAGAGTCACCGGGGAGCTGTTTTTT. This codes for CASSLGDRVTGELFF.